These 3 T cell receptor beta chains were sequenced from one sample in a study of blood T cell repertoires in COVID-19. Profiling relied on immunoSEQ multiplex PCR, and the TCRdb table lists in-frame clones only, not all of them. The sample has almost 2,500 clones, roughly 90% seen once; the top ten hold roughly 17%. Sequencing was done on a sample of peripheral blood. These receptors all stem from a man in his 70s with active COVID-19.

The chain combines TRBV2 with TRBJ1-1; D uncertain. The length of the CDR3 is 13 residues. CDR1 SNHLY and CDR2 FYNNEI come from the germline V gene. The V gene lost 4 bases and the J gene lost 5 bases, with 11 bases spanning the gap. The CDR3 is CASSAERETEAFF. The CDR3 nucleotides read TGTGCCAGCAGTGCTGAAAGGGAGACTGAAGCTTTCTTT.

This chain links TRBV7-2 with TRBJ1-1; D ambiguous. The germline CDR1 and CDR2 sequences are SGHTA and FQGNSA. Trimming cost V 5 bases and J 9 bases, with 13 bases left between them. The CDR3 sequence is 12 residues long. The CDR3 DNA is TGTGCCAGCAGCCTGGAGGTACCACAAGCTTTCTTT. Residues: CASSLEVPQAFF.

J is TRBJ2-4 and V is TRBV9, with 9 bases fitting TRBD1. Trimming took 0 bases from V and 3 from J; bases not matched to a gene: 7. From germline, CDR1 is SGDLS and CDR2 YYNGEE. The CDR3 is 17 amino acids. In DNA form, the CDR3 reads TGTGCCAGCAGCGTAGCCCCGGGACAGGGAGGCAAAAACATTCAGTACTTC. This codes for CASSVAPGQGGKNIQYF.